This T cell receptor beta chain appears in the sequencing data of a study of cytomegalovirus exposure and HLA in healthy donors. Looking at the study overall: The same platform was used for the 120 or so validation repertoires as for the approximately 730 first-cohort repertoires, as reported in a later analysis. Study-level points and caveats: The listing of roughly 160 TCR beta chains classed them as cytomegalovirus-associated. In vitro checks showed that a few CMV-associated chains really do target CMV antigens.

About this clone itself: Its antigen is as yet unknown.

The repertoire was sequenced with immunoSEQ multiplex PCR; TCRdb's copy has only in-frame clones and lacks some. The table records roughly 150,000 clones, about 89% of them present only once. The CDR3 runs to 13 residues. The V end was cut by 6 bases, the J end by 6 bases, with 14 bases between. Germline V gene sequence: CDR1 SNHLY, CDR2 FYNNEI. The TCR was taken from a woman aged 18 to 35 in good health and CMV-seropositive. Sequenced input: PBMCs. This sequence joins TRBV2 and TRBJ1-1, with TRBD1 as a possible D gene (6 bases). CDR3 sequence (DNA): TGTGCCAGCAGCCGGAGGGGGGGACCTGAAGCTTTCTTT. Protein: CASSRRGGPEAFF.